This T cell receptor beta chain appears in the sequencing data of a study of T cell changes during pregnancy in multiple sclerosis. The CDR3 covers 15 residues. V lost 4 bases to trimming and J lost 1 base; unmatched junction nucleotides: 4. The germline CDR1 and CDR2 sequences are SGHNT and YYREEE (reference sequence). Repertoires were generated with immunoSEQ multiplex PCR, while TCRdb's copy carries only in-frame clones and drops some. The sample records about 120,000 clones, under 95% being singletons. This sequence originates from a female donor with multiple sclerosis, enrolled in a pregnancy study. The source material was peripheral blood, sampled before pregnancy. The V call is TRBV5-4, the J call TRBJ2-7; 11 bases match TRBD2. The CDR3 region is CASSARTSGSYEQYF. The CDR3 DNA is TGTGCCAGCAGCGCCCGGACTAGCGGGTCCTACGAGCAGTACTTC. The full variable domain, its missing parts supplied by reference TRBV5-4 and TRBJ2-7, is ETGVTQSPTHLIKTRGQQVTLRCSSQSGHNTVSWYQQALGQGPQFIFQYYREEENGRGNFPPRFSGLQFPNYSSELNVNALELDDSALYLCASSARTSGSYEQYFGPGTRLTVT.